This entry concerns a single TCR beta chain. Its specificity is unknown. The sample originates from a study of shared clonotypes between healthy human individuals. Whole-study findings and limits: Non-shared clonotypes were found to have lower generation probabilities than the clonotypes that were shared by all four of the sorted-subset donors.

Some clones are missing from TCRdb's copy, which holds only in-frame ones; the method was immunoSEQ multiplex PCR. The sample yields fewer than 1.4 million clones, around 82% seen once. Trimming removed 10 bases at V and 6 bases at J, with 13 bases between. This CDR3 has 12 amino acids. CDR1 is MNHNS and CDR2 is SASEGT in the germline V gene. A CD45RA-negative memory subset and a CD45RA+ naive subset were separated from the CD4+ cells. V usage is TRBV6-1 and J usage is TRBJ1-3; D call uncertain. The clonotype comes from a man aged 18-30 years in good health. Some clones in this sample may be carry-over from other donors' samples. Specimen: memory CD4+ T cells from PBMCs. This sample's subset: CD45RA-negative fraction. Written as DNA, the CDR3 is TGTGCCACCGGGCGGCAGGAAAACACCATATATTTT. Protein product: CATGRQENTIYF.